Following are 2 T cell receptor beta chains from one sample sequenced in a study of Tregs in tolerant kidney transplant recipients. The repertoire was sequenced with immunoSEQ multiplex PCR; TCRdb's copy has only in-frame clones and lacks some. The sample consists of 100,000 to 120,000 clones, around 90% of them appearing once. The material was CD4+ T cells from blood, obtained before the transplant. All receptors come from a human donor who received a combined kidney and bone marrow transplant.

This clone was seen just once. Other DNA sequences within the sample encode an identical CDR3. V gene TRBV7-2 combines with J gene TRBJ1-5; 10 bases match TRBD1. This CDR3 contains 15 residues. Germline V lookup: CDR1 SGHTA, CDR2 FQGNSA. The V and J ends lost 1 base and 6 bases, in that order; junction bases with no gene match: 3. CDR3 protein: CASSLGQGAGQPQHF. In DNA form, the CDR3 reads TGTGCCAGCAGCTTAGGACAGGGGGCCGGTCAGCCCCAGCATTTT.

This chain uses TRBV27 with TRBJ1-2, with D maybe TRBD1 (5 bases). Germline CDR1 reads MNHEY; CDR2 reads SMNVEV (reference sequence). Trimming took off 3 bases at V and 3 bases at J, with 20 bases between the two ends. The length of the CDR3 is 17 residues. CDR3 region: CASSFSSGLSSYYGYTF. Written as DNA, the CDR3 is TGTGCCAGCAGTTTTTCTTCAGGGCTGTCATCTTACTATGGCTACACCTTC.